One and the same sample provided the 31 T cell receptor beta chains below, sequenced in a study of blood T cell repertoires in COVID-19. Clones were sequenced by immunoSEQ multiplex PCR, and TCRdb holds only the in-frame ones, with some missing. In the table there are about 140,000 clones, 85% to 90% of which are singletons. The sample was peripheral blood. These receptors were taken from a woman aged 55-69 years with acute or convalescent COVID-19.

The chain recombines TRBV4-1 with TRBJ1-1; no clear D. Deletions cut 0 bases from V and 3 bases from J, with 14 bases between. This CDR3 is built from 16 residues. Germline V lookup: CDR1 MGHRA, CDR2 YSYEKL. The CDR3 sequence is CASSQEGSGVYTEAFF. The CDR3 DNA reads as TGCGCCAGCAGCCAAGAAGGTTCGGGAGTGTACACTGAAGCTTTCTTT.

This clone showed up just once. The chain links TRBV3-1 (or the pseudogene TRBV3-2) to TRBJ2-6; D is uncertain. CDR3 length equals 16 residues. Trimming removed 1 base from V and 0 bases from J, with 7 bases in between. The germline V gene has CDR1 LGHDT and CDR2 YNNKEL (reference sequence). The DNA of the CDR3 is TGTGCCAGCAGCCAAGCCTCCCCCTCTGGGGCCAACGTCCTGACTTTC. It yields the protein CASSQASPSGANVLTF.

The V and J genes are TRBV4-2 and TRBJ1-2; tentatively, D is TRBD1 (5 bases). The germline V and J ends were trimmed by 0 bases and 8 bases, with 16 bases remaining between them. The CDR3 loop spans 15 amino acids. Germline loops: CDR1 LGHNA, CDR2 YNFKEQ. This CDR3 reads CASSQDQGQGWGYTF. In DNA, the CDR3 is TGTGCCAGCAGCCAAGATCAGGGTCAGGGTTGGGGCTACACCTTC.

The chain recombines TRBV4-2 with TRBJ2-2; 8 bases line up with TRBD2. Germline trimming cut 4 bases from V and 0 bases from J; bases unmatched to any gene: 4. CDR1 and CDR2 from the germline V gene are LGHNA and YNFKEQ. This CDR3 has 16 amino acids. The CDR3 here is CASSRTLAANTGELFF. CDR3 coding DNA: TGTGCCAGCAGCCGAACACTAGCGGCGAACACCGGGGAGCTGTTTTTT.

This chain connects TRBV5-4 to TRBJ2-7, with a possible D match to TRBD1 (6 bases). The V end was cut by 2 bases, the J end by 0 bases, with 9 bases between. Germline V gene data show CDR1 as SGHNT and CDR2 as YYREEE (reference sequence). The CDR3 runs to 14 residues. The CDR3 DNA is TGTGCCAGCAGCTTTCGACAGGACTCCTACGAGCAGTACTTC. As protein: CASSFRQDSYEQYF.

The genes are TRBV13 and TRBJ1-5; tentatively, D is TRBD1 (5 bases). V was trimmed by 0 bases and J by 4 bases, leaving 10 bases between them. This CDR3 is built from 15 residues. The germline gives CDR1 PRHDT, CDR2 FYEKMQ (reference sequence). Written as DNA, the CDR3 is TGTGCCAGCAGCTTAGGTCTTACAGGTAATCAGCCCCAGCATTTT. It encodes CASSLGLTGNQPQHF.

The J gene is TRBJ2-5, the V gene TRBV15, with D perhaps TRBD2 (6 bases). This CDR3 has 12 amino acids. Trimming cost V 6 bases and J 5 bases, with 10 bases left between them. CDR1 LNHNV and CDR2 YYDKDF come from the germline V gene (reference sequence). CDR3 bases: TGTGCCACCAGTACTGGGAGGGAGACCCAGTACTTC. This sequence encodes CATSTGRETQYF.

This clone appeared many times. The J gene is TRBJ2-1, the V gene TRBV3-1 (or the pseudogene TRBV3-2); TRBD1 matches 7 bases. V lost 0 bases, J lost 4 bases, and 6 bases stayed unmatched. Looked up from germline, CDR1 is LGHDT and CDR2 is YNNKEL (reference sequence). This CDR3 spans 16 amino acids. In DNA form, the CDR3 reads TGTGCCAGCAGCCAAGATTCAGGGGGTGAGTACAATGAGCAGTTCTTC. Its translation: CASSQDSGGEYNEQFF.

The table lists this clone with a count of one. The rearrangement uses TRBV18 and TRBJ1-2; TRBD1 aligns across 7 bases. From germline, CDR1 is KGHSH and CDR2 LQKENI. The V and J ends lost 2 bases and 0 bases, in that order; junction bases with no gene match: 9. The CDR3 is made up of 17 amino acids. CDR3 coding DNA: TGTGCCAGCTCACCATCAGGACAGGCTGGGTCTAACTATGGCTACACCTTC. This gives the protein CASSPSGQAGSNYGYTF. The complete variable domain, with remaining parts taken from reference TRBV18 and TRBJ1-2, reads NAGVMQNPRHLVRRRGQEARLRCSPMKGHSHVYWYRQLPEEGLKFMVYLQKENIIDESGMPKERFSAEFPKEGPSILRIQQVVRGDSAAYFCASSPSGQAGSNYGYTFGSGTRLTVV.

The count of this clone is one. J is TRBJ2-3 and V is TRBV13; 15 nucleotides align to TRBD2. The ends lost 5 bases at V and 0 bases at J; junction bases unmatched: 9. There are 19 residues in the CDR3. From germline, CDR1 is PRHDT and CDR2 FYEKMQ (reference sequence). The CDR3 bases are TGTGCCAGCAGCGTCGGACTAGCGGGGGGGCTTTGGAGCACAGATACGCAGTATTTT. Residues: CASSVGLAGGLWSTDTQYF.

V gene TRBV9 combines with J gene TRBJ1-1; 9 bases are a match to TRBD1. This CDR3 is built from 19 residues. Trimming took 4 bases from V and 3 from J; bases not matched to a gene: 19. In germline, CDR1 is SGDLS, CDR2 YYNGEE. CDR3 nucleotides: TGTGCCAGCAGCTCAGGAGGGGGACAGGGCCTGAAATGGGACACTGAAGCTTTCTTT. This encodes CASSSGGGQGLKWDTEAFF.

CDR3 sequence (DNA): TGTGCCAGTAGTAGCGGTATGCGGCGGGGTGTCGGCAACTATGGCTACACCTTC. This translates into CASSSGMRRGVGNYGYTF. The chain joins TRBV19 to TRBJ1-2; D remains unclear. This CDR3 comprises 18 residues. CDR1 and CDR2 from the germline V gene are LNHDA and SQIVND (reference sequence). Trimming took off 4 bases at V and 2 bases at J, with 23 bases between the two ends.

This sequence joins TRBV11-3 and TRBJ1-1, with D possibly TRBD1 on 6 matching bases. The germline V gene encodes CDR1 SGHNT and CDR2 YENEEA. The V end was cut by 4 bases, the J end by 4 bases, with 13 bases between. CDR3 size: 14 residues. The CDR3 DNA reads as TGTGCCAGCAGCTCATACAGGGCGAGCACTGAAGCTTTCTTT. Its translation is CASSSYRASTEAFF.

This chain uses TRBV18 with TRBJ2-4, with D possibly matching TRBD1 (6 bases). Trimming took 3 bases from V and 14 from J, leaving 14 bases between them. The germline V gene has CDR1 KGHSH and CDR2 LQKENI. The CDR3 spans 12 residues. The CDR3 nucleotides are TGTGCCAGCTCACCGCCAGGGGCCGGGAAGTACTTC. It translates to CASSPPGAGKYF.

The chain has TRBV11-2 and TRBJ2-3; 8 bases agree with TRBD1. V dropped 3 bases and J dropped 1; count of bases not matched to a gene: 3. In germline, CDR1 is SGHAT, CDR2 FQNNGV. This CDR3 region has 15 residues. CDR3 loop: CASSFRGRGTDTQYF. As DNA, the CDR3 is TGTGCCAGCAGCTTCAGGGGGCGAGGCACAGATACGCAGTATTTT.

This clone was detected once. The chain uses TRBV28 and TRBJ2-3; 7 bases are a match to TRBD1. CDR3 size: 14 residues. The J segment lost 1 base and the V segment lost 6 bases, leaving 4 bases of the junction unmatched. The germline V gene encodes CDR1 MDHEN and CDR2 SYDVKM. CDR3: CASRTGDGTDTQYF. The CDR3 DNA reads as TGTGCCAGCAGAACAGGGGACGGCACAGATACGCAGTATTTT.

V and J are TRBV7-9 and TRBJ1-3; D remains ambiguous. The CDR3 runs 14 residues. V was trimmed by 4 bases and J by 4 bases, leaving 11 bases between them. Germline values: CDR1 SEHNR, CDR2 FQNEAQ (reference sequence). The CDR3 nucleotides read TGTGCCAGCAGCTCGAGTGCAGCGGGAAACACCATATATTTT. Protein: CASSSSAAGNTIYF.

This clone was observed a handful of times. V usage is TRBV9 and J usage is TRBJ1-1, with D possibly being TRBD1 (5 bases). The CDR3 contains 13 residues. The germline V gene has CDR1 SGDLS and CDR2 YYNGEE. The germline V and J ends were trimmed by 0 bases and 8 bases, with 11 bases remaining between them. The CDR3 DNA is TGTGCCAGCAGCGTAGACGGGACTCCCGAAGCTTTCTTT. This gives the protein CASSVDGTPEAFF.

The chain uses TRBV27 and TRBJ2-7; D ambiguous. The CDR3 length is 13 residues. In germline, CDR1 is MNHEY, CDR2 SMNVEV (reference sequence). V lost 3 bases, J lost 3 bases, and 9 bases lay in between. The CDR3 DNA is TGTGCCAGCAGTTTCCCTCCCTACTACGAGCAGTACTTC. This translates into CASSFPPYYEQYF.

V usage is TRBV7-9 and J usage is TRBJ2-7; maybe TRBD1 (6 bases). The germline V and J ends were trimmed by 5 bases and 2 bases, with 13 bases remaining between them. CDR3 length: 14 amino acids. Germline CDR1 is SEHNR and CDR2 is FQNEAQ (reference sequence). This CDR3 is CASSPDSLPYEQYF. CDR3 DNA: TGTGCCAGCAGCCCGGACAGCCTGCCCTACGAGCAGTACTTC.

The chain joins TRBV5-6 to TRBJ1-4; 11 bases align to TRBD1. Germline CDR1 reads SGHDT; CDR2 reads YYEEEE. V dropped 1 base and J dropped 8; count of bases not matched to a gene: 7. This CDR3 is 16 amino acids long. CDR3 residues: CASSLSGTGGREKLFF. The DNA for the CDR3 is TGTGCCAGCAGCTTGTCCGGGACAGGGGGACGCGAAAAACTGTTTTTT.

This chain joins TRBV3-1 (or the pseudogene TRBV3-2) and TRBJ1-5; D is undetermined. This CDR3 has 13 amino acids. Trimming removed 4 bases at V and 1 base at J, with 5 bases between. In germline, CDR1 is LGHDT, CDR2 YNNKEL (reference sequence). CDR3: CASSLRSNQPQHF. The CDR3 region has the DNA TGTGCCAGCAGCCTTAGAAGCAATCAGCCCCAGCATTTT.

The CDR3: CASSQSTPGLAGGYNEQFF. In nucleotides, the CDR3 is TGTGCCAGCAGCCAATCAACACCGGGACTAGCGGGGGGATACAATGAGCAGTTCTTC. The V gene is TRBV3-1 (or the pseudogene TRBV3-2), the J gene TRBJ2-1, with TRBD2 matching over 15 bases. There are 19 residues in the CDR3. Germline V lookup: CDR1 LGHDT, CDR2 YNNKEL (reference sequence). With V trimmed by 2 bases and J by 4 bases, 9 bases remained unmatched.

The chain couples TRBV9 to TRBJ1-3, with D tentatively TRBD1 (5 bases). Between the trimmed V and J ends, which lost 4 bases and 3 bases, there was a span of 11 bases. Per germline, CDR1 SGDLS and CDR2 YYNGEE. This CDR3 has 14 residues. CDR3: CASSPQGGGNTIYF. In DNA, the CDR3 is TGTGCCAGCAGCCCCCAGGGAGGTGGAAACACCATATATTTT.

In DNA, the CDR3 is TGTGCCAGCAGCCAAGCCCTACAGGGGGCATCTGTGGGGGCCAACGTCCTGACTTTC. Amino acids: CASSQALQGASVGANVLTF. The chain has TRBV4-2 and TRBJ2-6, with 9 bases aligning to TRBD1. This CDR3 contains 19 residues. J was trimmed by 4 bases and V by 1 base; bases with no gene match: 11. Germline assignment: CDR1 LGHNA and CDR2 YNFKEQ.

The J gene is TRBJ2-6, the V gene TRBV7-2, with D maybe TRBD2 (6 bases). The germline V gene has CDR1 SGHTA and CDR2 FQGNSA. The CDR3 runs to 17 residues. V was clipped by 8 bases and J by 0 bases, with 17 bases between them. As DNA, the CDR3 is TGTGCCAGCGGGGGGTCGGGCCACACCTCTGGGGCCAACGTCCTGACTTTC. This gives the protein CASGGSGHTSGANVLTF.

DNA for the CDR3: TGTGCCAGCAGCTCGGGACAGGGGGGGGAGACCCAGTACTTC. Its protein is CASSSGQGGETQYF. The chain joins TRBV11-3 to TRBJ2-5, with 11 nucleotides matching TRBD1. This CDR3 comprises 14 residues. The germline V gene encodes CDR1 SGHNT and CDR2 YENEEA. The J segment lost 5 bases and the V segment lost 4 bases, leaving 3 bases of the junction unmatched.

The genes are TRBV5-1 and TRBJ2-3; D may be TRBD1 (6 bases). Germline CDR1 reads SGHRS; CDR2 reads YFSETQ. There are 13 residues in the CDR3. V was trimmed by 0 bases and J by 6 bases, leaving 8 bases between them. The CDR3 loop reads CASSLEGVDTQYF. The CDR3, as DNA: TGCGCCAGCAGCTTGGAGGGGGTGGATACGCAGTATTTT.

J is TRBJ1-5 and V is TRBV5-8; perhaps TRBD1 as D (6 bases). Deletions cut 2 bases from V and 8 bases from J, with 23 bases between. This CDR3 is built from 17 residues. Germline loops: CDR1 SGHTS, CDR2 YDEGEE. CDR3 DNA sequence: TGTGCCAGCAGCTTCCGGGACAATATGGGGTATATCAAGCCCCAGCATTTT. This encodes CASSFRDNMGYIKPQHF.

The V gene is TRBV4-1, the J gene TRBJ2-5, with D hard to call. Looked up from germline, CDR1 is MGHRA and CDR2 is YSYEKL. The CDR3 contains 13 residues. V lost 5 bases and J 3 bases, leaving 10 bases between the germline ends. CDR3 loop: CASSSRVEETQYF. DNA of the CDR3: TGCGCCAGCAGCTCGAGAGTCGAAGAGACCCAGTACTTC.

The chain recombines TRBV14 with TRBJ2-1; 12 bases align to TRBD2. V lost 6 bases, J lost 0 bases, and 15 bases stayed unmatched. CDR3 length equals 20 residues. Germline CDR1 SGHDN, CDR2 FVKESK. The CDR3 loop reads CASSPMRGLAGGSSYNEQFF. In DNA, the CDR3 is TGTGCCAGCAGTCCGATGAGAGGGCTAGCGGGGGGGAGCTCCTACAATGAGCAGTTCTTC.